This T cell receptor beta chain was obtained from a study of beta chain features in type 1 diabetes (dated by TCRdb to between 2017 and 2018). About the investigation overall: Mean age, gender distribution, total cell number and subset yield did not differ between patients and healthy donors. Regulatory and stem cell-like memory subsets were obtained from only 8 patients and roughly 8 healthy donors, while naive and central memory subsets were obtained from all 30 or so donors. In the study, TCRB repertoires of sorted circulating CD4+ T cell subsets from recently diagnosed type 1 diabetes patients were compared with those of matched healthy donors. A total of 107,917,701 sorted cells were examined across all samples, and the number of cells per subset was strongly correlated with RNA yield.

For CDR1 and CDR2, the germline V gene lists MDHEN and SYDVKM. V loses 3 bases of germline sequence and J loses 1 base, and the interval between the two ends is 11 bases. There are 15 amino acids in the CDR3, from cysteine to phenylalanine inclusive. The retained sequence is limited to the CDR3, 45 bases, with the frame set at the first base. Findings and caveats that apply to the study as a whole: Only small numbers of individuals were included in the HLA sub-analyses, which left unresolved whether HLA type had any influence on TCRB rearrangement. Shorter templates might be favored by PCR, yet because patient and control samples were amplified and corrected together, any such skew would affect both groups equally. Naive, central memory and regulatory TCRB repertoires appeared more similar among patients than among healthy donors. Type 1 diabetes patients showed a moderate but significant shortening of TCRB CDR3 length in all four CD4+ subsets. Patients with type 1 diabetes made fewer insertions and deleted more nucleotides at VDJ recombination sites, implying thymic rearrangement abnormalities. Because cDNA was sequenced instead of genomic DNA, highly expressing activated cells could be over-represented, though the groups showed no difference in activation or CD3 levels.

As to this clone: It lacks a known antigen. No clone much larger than this one lies a single base away; base qualities are absent.

The entire isolated RNA was reverse transcribed using the High Capacity cDNA Reverse Transcription Kit, and thus expressed TCRB transcripts were sequenced. Deep immunoSEQ sequencing was performed on naive, central memory and regulatory T cell samples, with an average of around 3.4 million total reads per sample. Sorted cells were lysed in RLT buffer and RNA was extracted with DNase-treated RNeasy Micro or Mini kits, depending on cell number. To prevent cross-contamination, each cell subset was processed individually, whereas patient and healthy donor samples were processed jointly. TCRB sequences were amplified from cDNA with the immunoSEQ multiplex PCR, producing 87-bp fragments spanning the CDR3 region. Sequencing of the amplicons was done on the Illumina HiSeq platform. The authors processed their data as follows. PCR bias was corrected computationally using synthetic template baselines, and reads within Hamming distance 2 were collapsed, with unmergeable singletons discarded. Reads were aligned to IMGT to assign V, D and J genes, CDR3 length, and insertions or deletions at six rearrangement sites. Within each subset, clonotype counts were normalized to the number of sorted cells before true diversity and Gini coefficients were calculated with the tcR R package. Repertoire sharing was quantified using the overlap coefficient calculated on TCRB nucleotide sequences. TCRdb mirrors the immuneACCESS table, restricted to in-frame sequences. Some clones are absent from its copies; in checked studies, under half trace to an unresolved V gene, and the reason for the others is unknown. The DNA gave D and trimming, while V, J and clone size come from that table. The table for this sample lists 300,000 or so clones; approximately 8.2% of them were counted only once. Of the sample, roughly 0.44% is held by the ten largest clones.

A single peripheral blood draw of about 116 mL on average was collected from each donor into heparinised tubes. A BD FACSAria II was used to sort naive, central memory, regulatory and stem cell-like memory CD4+ T cells with a panel that included CD45RO, CCR7, CD25, CD127, CD95 and CD27. A purity above 98% was achieved for all sorted populations. PBMCs were separated immediately by Lymphoprep density gradient centrifugation and were stained directly, without being cultured. Samples were stained and sorted in pairs, with one healthy donor and one patient per experiment, so that batch effects were minimized.

The sample consisted of central memory CD4+ T cells from blood. This receptor was identified in a woman younger than 35 in good health. The sequence is built from TRBV28 and TRBJ2-3; too little of a D gene remains to name it. This receptor carries the CDR3 CASSFRKPGTDTQYF. The sequenced DNA: TGTGCCAGCAGTTTCCGTAAGCCAGGCACAGATACGCAGTATTTT.